Listed below are T cell receptor beta chains from one sample, sequenced in a study of glioma-infiltrating T cells. One entry per CDR3 protein, called by TCRdb with MiXCR from the multiplex PCR reads. In the table there are 100,000 to 150,000 distinct CDR3 sequences, about 25% of which are singletons. The sample consisted of glioma tissue, nonneoplastic brain tissue, or PBMCs (not recorded which). The origin of the receptors is a human donor with low-grade glioma or glioblastoma, undergoing nonglioma brain surgery, or in good health (not recorded which). CDR3s include the opening cysteine and the closing phenylalanine or tryptophan. The order of the fields is D gene, V gene, J gene, clone size, CDR3 protein, CDR3 DNA. A D gene is named only where the DNA matches it firmly. Some rows mark clone size as missing; the rest say once, few, many or name a class of expanded clone.

TRBD1	TRBV7-8	TRBJ1-2	few	CASSLGGPGGGYGYTF	TGTGCCAGCAGCTTAGGGGGTCCAGGGGGTGGCTATGGCTACACCTTC
.	TRBV20-1	TRBJ2-1	few	CSAREKGVNEQFF	TGCAGTGCTAGAGAGAAAGGAGTTAATGAGCAGTTCTTC
TRBD1	TRBV5-1	TRBJ2-5	.	CASSPGTAQEAQYF	TGCGCCAGCAGCCCCGGGACAGCCCAAGAGGCCCAGTACTTC
.	TRBV20-1	TRBJ1-3	few	CSARAFFSGNTIYF	TGCAGTGCTAGAGCCTTTTTCTCTGGAAACACCATATATTTT
.	TRBV6-2/TRBV6-3	TRBJ2-5	many	CASSYSSLREYF	TGTGCCAGCAGTTACTCTTCGCTTCGGGAGTACTTC
.	TRBV15	TRBJ2-1	many	CATSNARGAPRNEQFF	TGTGCCACCAGCAACGCCCGGGGTGCCCCCCGAAATGAGCAGTTCTTC
.	TRBV7-9	TRBJ1-1	few	CASSPSLFRNTEAFF	TGTGCCAGCAGCCCATCCCTTTTCCGGAACACTGAAGCTTTCTTT
TRBD1	TRBV24-1	TRBJ1-2	.	CATSQGSYGYTF	TGTGCCACCTCACAGGGGTCCTATGGCTACACCTTC
TRBD1	TRBV6-4	TRBJ2-1	few	CASSDSGTGVNEQFF	TGTGCCAGCAGTGACTCTGGGACAGGGGTAAATGAGCAGTTCTTC
.	TRBV20-1	TRBJ2-1	medium-sized	CSASGTVEDEQFF	TGCAGTGCTTCAGGGACTGTCGAGGATGAGCAGTTCTTC
.	TRBV19	TRBJ2-5	.	CASSASLGQETQYF	TGTGCCAGTAGTGCCTCCCTGGGGCAAGAGACCCAGTACTTC
.	TRBV11-2	TRBJ1-1	.	CASSLSNTEAFF	TGTGCCAGCAGCCTTAGTAACACTGAAGCTTTCTTT
.	TRBV19	TRBJ1-2	few	CASSIMRGRAYGYTF	TGTGCCAGTAGTATCATGAGGGGCCGAGCTTATGGCTACACCTTC
.	TRBV7-9	TRBJ2-3	many	CASSYTGTNPDTQYF	TGTGCCAGCAGTTATACCGGGACAAATCCAGATACGCAGTATTTT
.	TRBV3-1	TRBJ2-1	few	CASSQGPRGPYYNEQFF	TGTGCCAGCAGCCAAGGTCCCCGAGGTCCTTACTACAATGAGCAGTTCTTC
.	TRBV25-1	TRBJ1-6	many	CASSERTAFSPLHF	TGTGCCAGCAGTGAGCGGACAGCCTTTTCACCCCTCCACTTT
TRBD1	TRBV6-6	TRBJ2-3	.	CASRGRGRKVSGITDAQYF	TGTGCCAGCAGGGGAAGGGGGCGGAAAGTCTCTGGAATCACAGATGCGCAGTATTTT
.	TRBV7-2	TRBJ2-3	few	CASSLSPGVDTQYF	TGTGCCAGCAGCTTAAGCCCGGGGGTAGATACGCAGTATTTT
.	TRBV15	TRBJ1-2	many	CATSRQPSDGYTF	TGTGCCACCAGCAGACAACCCTCCGATGGCTACACCTTC
.	TRBV7-8	TRBJ2-3	once	CASSFHRDGAMVTQYF	TGTGCCAGCAGCTTCCACCGGGACGGGGCAATGGTTACGCAGTATTTT
.	TRBV7-9	TRBJ2-5	many	CASIKTDQETQYF	TGTGCCAGCATCAAGACAGACCAAGAGACCCAGTACTTC
.	TRBV7-3	TRBJ2-1	many	CASSLMGGNEQFF	TGTGCCAGCAGCTTAATGGGGGGTAATGAGCAGTTCTTC
.	TRBV27	TRBJ2-3	many	CASSLRGADTQYF	TGTGCCAGCAGTTTGAGGGGGGCAGATACGCAGTATTTT
.	TRBV6-1	TRBJ2-1	.	CASSPGGGGISYNEQLF	TGTGCCAGCAGTCCTGGGGGAGGGGGAATCTCCTACAATGAGCAGCTCTTC
.	TRBV7-3	TRBJ2-1	few	CASSYGDEQFF	TGTGCCAGCAGCTACGGGGATGAGCAGTTCTTC
.	TRBV6-1	TRBJ2-1	few	CVSSEIEAGSYNEQFF	TGTGTCAGCAGTGAAATAGAGGCAGGATCCTACAATGAGCAGTTCTTC
TRBD2	TRBV3-1	TRBJ2-1	.	CASSPPGLAANEQFF	TGTGCCAGCAGCCCCCCGGGACTAGCGGCCAATGAGCAGTTCTTC
.	TRBV20-1	TRBJ1-2	.	CSARDWEQFRDYGYTF	TGCAGTGCTAGAGATTGGGAACAGTTTAGGGACTATGGCTACACCTTC
.	TRBV2	TRBJ2-2	few	CASSEGDAGELFF	TGTGCCAGCAGTGAAGGTGACGCCGGGGAGCTGTTTTTT
TRBD1	TRBV7-2	TRBJ2-5	.	CASNPGLETGGETQYF	TGTGCCAGCAACCCGGGGCTCGAGACAGGGGGAGAGACCCAGTACTTC
.	TRBV20-1	TRBJ1-2	.	CSARCRGCYGYTF	TGCAGTGCTAGATGTCGGGGTTGCTATGGCTACACCTTC
TRBD1	TRBV7-6	TRBJ2-5	.	CASSQGQGNQETQYF	TGTGCCAGCAGCCAGGGACAGGGAAACCAAGAGACCCAGTACTTC
TRBD1	TRBV2	TRBJ1-6	.	CASSGGTGVSPLHF	TGTGCCAGCAGTGGGGGGACAGGGGTTTCACCCCTCCACTTT
.	TRBV20-1	TRBJ1-1	many	CSASRMARNTEAFF	TGCAGTGCTAGCCGCATGGCGAGGAACACTGAAGCTTTCTTT
TRBD2	TRBV5-1	TRBJ2-3	.	CASSLVVVAGARDTQYF	TGCGCCAGCAGCTTGGTGGTTGTAGCGGGGGCCCGAGATACGCAGTATTTT
.	TRBV29-1	TRBJ2-5	.	CSVDAHAGRPGETQYF	TGCAGCGTTGACGCCCACGCGGGACGGCCCGGGGAGACCCAGTACTTC
TRBD2	TRBV6-1	TRBJ2-1	many	CASSPTSSGAYNEQFF	TGTGCCAGCAGTCCGACCTCTAGCGGTGCCTACAATGAGCAGTTCTTC